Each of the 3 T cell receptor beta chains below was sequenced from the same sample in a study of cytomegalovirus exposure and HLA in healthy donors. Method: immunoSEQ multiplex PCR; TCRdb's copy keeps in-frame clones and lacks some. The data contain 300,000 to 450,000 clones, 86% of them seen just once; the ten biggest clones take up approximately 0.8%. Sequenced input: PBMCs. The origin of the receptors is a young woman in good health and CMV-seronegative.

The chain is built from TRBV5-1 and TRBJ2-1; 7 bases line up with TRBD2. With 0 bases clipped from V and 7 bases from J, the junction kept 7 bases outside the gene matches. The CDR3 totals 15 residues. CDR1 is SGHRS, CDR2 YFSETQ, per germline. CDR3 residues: CASSLAWTSRNEQFF. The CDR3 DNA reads TGCGCCAGCAGCTTGGCCTGGACTAGTAGGAATGAGCAGTTCTTC.

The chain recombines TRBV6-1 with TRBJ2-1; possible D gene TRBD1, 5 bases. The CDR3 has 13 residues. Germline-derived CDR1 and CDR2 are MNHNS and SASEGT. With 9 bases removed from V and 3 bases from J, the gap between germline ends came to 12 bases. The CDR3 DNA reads TGTGCCAGTAACCTAGACAGCTACAATGAGCAGTTCTTC. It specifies CASNLDSYNEQFF.

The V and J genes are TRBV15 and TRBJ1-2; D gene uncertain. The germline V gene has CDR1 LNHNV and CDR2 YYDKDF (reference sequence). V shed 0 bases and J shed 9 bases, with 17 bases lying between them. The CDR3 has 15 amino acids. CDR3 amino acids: CATSRDRGSGVSYTF. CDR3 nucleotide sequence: TGTGCCACCAGCAGAGATCGCGGCAGCGGCGTTAGCTACACCTTC.